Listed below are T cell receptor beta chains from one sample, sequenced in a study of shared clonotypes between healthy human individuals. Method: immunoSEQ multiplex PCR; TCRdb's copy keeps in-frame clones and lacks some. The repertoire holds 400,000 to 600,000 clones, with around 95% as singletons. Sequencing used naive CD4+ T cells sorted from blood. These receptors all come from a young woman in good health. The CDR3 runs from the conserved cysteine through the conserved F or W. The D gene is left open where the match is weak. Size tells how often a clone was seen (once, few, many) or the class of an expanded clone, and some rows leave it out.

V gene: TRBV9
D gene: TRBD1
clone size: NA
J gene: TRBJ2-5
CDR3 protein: CASSTDRGSETQYF
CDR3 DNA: TGTGCCAGCAGCACCGACAGGGGGTCGGAGACCCAGTACTTC

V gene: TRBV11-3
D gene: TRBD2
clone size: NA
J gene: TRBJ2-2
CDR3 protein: CASSPGPSGATGELFF
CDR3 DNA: TGTGCCAGCAGCCCAGGGCCTAGCGGGGCCACCGGGGAGCTGTTTTTT

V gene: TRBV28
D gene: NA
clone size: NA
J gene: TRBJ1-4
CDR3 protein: CASRYGGATNEKLFF
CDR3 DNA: TGTGCCAGCAGGTACGGCGGAGCAACTAATGAAAAACTGTTTTTT

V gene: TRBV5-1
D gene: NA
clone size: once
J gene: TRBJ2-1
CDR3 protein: CASSLVALAAVPNEQFF
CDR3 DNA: TGCGCCAGCAGCTTGGTGGCACTAGCAGCGGTCCCCAATGAGCAGTTCTTC

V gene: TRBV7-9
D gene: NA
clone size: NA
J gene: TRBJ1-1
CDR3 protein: CASSLRGPQGTAFF
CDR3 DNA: TGTGCCAGCAGCTTACGCGGCCCCCAGGGTACGGCTTTCTTT

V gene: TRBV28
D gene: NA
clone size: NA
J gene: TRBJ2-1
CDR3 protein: CASSLVSEYNEQFF
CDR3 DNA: TGTGCCAGCAGTTTGGTCTCGGAGTACAATGAGCAGTTCTTC

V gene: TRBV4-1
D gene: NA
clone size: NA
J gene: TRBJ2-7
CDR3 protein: CASSERGKREQYF
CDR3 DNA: TGCGCCAGCAGCGAGAGGGGGAAACGCGAGCAGTACTTC

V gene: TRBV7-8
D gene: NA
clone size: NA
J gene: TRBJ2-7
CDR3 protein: CASSLESSSYEQYF
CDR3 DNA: TGTGCCAGCAGCTTAGAAAGCTCTAGCTACGAGCAGTACTTC

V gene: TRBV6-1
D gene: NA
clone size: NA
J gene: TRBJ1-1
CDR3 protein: CASSEPPGLNTEAFF
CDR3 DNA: TGTGCCAGCAGTGAACCTCCAGGGCTTAACACTGAAGCTTTCTTT

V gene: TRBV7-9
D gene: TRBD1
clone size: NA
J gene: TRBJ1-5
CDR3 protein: CASSLERGPGRGNQPQHF
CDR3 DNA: TGTGCCAGCAGCTTAGAGAGGGGGCCGGGCAGGGGCAATCAGCCCCAGCATTTT

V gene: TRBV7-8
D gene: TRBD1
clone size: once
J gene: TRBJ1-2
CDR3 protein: CASSTGGNYGYTF
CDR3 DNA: TGTGCCAGCAGCACAGGGGGCAACTATGGCTACACCTTC

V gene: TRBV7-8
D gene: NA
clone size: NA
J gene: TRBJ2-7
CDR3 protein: CASSLEGTGSSYEQYF
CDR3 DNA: TGTGCCAGCAGCTTAGAAGGGACGGGGAGCTCCTACGAGCAGTACTTC

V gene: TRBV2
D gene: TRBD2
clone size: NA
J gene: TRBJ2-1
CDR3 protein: CASSVGTRDNEQFF
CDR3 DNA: TGTGCCAGCAGTGTCGGGACTAGAGACAATGAGCAGTTCTTC

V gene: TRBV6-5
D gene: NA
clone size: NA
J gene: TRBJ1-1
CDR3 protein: CASSWGPGTEAFF
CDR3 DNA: TGTGCCAGCAGTTGGGGGCCGGGCACTGAAGCTTTCTTT

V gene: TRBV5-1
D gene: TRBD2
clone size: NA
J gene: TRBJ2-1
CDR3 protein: CASSLEGTTYEQFF
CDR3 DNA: TGCGCCAGCAGCTTGGAAGGGACTACCTATGAGCAGTTCTTC

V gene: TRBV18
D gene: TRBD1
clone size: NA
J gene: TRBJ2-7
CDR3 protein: CASSPGQGPYEQYF
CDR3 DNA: TGTGCCAGCTCACCGGGACAGGGTCCCTACGAGCAGTACTTC

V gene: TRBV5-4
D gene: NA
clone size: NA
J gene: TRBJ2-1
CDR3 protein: CASSWAGEQFF
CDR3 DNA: TGTGCCAGCAGCTGGGCTGGTGAGCAGTTCTTC

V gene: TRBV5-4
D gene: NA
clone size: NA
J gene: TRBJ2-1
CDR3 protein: CASSLATGLPNNEQFF
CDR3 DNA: TGTGCCAGCAGCTTGGCCACTGGACTACCGAACAATGAGCAGTTCTTC

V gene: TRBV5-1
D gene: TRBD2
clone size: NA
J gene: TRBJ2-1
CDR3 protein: CASFPRAGGHNEQFF
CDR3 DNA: TGCGCCAGCTTCCCTAGAGCGGGAGGGCACAATGAGCAGTTCTTC

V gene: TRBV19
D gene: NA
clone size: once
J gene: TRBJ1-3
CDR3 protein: CASSNPQPYSGNTIYF
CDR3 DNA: TGTGCCAGTAGTAACCCGCAGCCTTACTCTGGAAACACCATATATTTT

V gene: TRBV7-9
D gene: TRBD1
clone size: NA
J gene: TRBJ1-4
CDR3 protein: CASSLRTGGRDEKLFF
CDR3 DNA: TGTGCCAGCAGCCTAAGGACAGGGGGCAGAGATGAAAAACTGTTTTTT

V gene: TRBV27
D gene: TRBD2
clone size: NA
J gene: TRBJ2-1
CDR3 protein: CASNHSPGTSVYNEQFF
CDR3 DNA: TGTGCCAGCAATCACTCCCCTGGGACTAGCGTATACAATGAGCAGTTCTTC

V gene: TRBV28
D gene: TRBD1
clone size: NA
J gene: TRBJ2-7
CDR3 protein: CATGTVIPEQYF
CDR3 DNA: TGTGCCACCGGGACAGTTATTCCCGAGCAGTACTTC

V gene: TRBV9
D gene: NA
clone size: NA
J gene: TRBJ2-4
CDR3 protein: CASSVASDIAKNIQYF
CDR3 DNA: TGTGCCAGCAGCGTAGCGTCAGACATAGCCAAAAACATTCAGTACTTC

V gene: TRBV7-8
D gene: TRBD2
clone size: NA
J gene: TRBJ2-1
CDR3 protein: CASSVLAGGNEQFF
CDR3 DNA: TGTGCCAGCAGCGTCCTAGCGGGAGGCAATGAGCAGTTCTTC

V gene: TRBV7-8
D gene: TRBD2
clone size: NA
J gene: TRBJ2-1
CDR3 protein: CASSLARDQREVNNEQFF
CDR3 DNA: TGTGCCAGCAGCTTAGCCCGGGATCAGCGGGAGGTAAACAATGAGCAGTTCTTC

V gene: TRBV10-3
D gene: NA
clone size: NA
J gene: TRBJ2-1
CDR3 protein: CAISARQDPSSYNEQFF
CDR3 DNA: TGTGCCATCAGTGCTCGACAGGACCCCTCATCCTACAATGAGCAGTTCTTC

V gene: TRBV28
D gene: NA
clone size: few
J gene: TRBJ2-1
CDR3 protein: CASSFPTSNEQFF
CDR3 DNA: TGTGCCAGCAGTTTCCCGACTAGCAATGAGCAGTTCTTC

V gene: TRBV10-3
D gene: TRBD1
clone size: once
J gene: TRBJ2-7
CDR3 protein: CAISENTGVYDEQYF
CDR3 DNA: TGTGCCATCAGTGAGAACACAGGGGTCTATGACGAGCAGTACTTC

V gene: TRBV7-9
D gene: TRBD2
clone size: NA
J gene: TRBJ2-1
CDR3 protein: CASSFMTRERLNNEQFF
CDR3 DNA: TGTGCCAGCAGCTTCATGACGCGGGAGAGACTTAACAATGAGCAGTTCTTC

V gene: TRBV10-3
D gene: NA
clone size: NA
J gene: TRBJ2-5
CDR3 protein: CAISEPPPGRTQETQYF
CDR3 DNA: TGTGCCATCAGTGAGCCACCACCCGGGAGAACCCAAGAGACCCAGTACTTC

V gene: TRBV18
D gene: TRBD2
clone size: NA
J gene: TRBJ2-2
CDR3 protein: CASSPGASGRNTGELFF
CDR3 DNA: TGTGCCAGCTCTCCAGGAGCTAGCGGGAGGAACACCGGGGAGCTGTTTTTT

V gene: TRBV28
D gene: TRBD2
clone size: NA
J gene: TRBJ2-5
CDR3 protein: CASTLGGLAEFRETQYF
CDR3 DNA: TGTGCCAGCACCCTGGGAGGACTAGCGGAGTTCCGGGAGACCCAGTACTTC

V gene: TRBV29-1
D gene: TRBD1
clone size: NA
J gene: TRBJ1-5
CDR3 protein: CSVGTGYSNQPQHF
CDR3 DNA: TGCAGCGTGGGGACAGGGTATAGCAATCAGCCCCAGCATTTT

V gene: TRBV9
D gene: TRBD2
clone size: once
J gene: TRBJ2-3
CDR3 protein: CASSVSSGDTQYF
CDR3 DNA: TGTGCCAGCAGCGTAAGTAGCGGGGATACGCAGTATTTT

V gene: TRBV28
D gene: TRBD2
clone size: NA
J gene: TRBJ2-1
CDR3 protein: CASSSPAGGDNEQFF
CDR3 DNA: TGTGCCAGCAGTTCCCCAGCGGGAGGGGACAATGAGCAGTTCTTC

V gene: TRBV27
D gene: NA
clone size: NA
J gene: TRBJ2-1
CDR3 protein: CASSLALYYNEQFF
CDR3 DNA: TGTGCCAGCAGTTTAGCCCTCTATTACAATGAGCAGTTCTTC

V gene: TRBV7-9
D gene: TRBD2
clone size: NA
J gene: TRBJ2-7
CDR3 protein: CASSSTSGRREQYF
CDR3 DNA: TGTGCCAGCAGCTCGACTAGCGGGAGGAGGGAGCAGTACTTC

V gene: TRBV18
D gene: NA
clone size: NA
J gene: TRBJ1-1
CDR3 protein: CASSPAMNTEAFF
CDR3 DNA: TGTGCCAGCTCACCAGCAATGAACACTGAAGCTTTCTTT

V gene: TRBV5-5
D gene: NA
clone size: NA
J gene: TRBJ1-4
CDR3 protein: CASSEGRTMEKLFF
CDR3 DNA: TGTGCCAGCAGCGAGGGACGGACAATGGAAAAACTGTTTTTT

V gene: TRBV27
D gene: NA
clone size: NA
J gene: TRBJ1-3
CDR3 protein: CASRRTGSGNTIYF
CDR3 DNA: TGTGCCAGCAGGCGTACAGGGTCTGGAAACACCATATATTTT

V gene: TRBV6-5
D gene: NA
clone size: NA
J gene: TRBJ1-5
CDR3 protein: CASSSGTASNQPQHF
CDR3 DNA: TGTGCCAGCAGTTCCGGGACGGCGAGCAATCAGCCCCAGCATTTT

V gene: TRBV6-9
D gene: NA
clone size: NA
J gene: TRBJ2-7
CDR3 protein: CASSYSTFHEQYF
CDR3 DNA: TGTGCCAGCAGTTACAGCACCTTCCACGAGCAGTACTTC

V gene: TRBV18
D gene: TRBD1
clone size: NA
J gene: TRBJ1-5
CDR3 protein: CASSGTGNSQPQHF
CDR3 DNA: TGTGCCAGCTCGGGGACAGGGAATAGTCAGCCCCAGCATTTT

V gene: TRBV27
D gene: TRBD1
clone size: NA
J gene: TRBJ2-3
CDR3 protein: CASSLGQDFFNLARTDTQYF
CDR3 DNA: TGTGCCAGCAGTCTAGGACAGGACTTCTTCAATTTAGCGCGCACAGATACGCAGTATTTT

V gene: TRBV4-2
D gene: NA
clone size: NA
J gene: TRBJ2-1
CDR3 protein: CASSQLARSSYNEQFF
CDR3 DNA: TGTGCCAGCAGCCAACTAGCGAGGAGCTCCTACAATGAGCAGTTCTTC

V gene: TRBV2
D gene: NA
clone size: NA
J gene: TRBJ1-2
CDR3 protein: CASSPPWFYGYTF
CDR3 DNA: TGTGCCAGCAGTCCACCGTGGTTCTATGGCTACACCTTC